The clone carrying this T cell receptor beta chain has only a few counts. Its antigen is undetermined. V lost 4 bases, J lost 3 bases, and 12 bases lay in between. CDR3 size: 14 residues. The germline CDR1 and CDR2 sequences are MRHNA and SNTAGT. These data come from a study of T-cell reconstitution after alpha-beta-depleted transplantation in children. Whole-study results and caveats: At the one-year point after transplant, T-cell counts and TCRbeta diversity were found to come mostly from T cells that had been newly produced. The high TCRbeta diversity at day 60 in some patients came from surviving recipient T cells and thymic progenitors. Several hundred expanded graft clones reportedly were the source of alpha-beta T cells about two months after transplant.

As it was prepared, the TCRbeta library received unique molecular identifiers. TCRdb re-called the PCR reads with MiXCR, one entry per CDR3 protein. In the table there are hundreds of thousands of distinct CDR3 sequences, 10% to 15% of which are singletons. Sequencing was performed on PBMCs, mostly from graft donor cells, taken 360 days after TCRalphabeta/CD19-depleted stem cell transplant. This receptor was identified in a male patient under 18 who had a stem cell transplant for acute myeloid leukemia, so the T cells may come from the graft donor. The chain uses TRBV6-4 and TRBJ1-1, with a possible D match to TRBD1 (6 bases). CDR3 coding DNA: TGTGCCAGCAGTGCACAGGGCGGGGACACTGAAGCTTTCTTT. Its protein is CASSAQGGDTEAFF.